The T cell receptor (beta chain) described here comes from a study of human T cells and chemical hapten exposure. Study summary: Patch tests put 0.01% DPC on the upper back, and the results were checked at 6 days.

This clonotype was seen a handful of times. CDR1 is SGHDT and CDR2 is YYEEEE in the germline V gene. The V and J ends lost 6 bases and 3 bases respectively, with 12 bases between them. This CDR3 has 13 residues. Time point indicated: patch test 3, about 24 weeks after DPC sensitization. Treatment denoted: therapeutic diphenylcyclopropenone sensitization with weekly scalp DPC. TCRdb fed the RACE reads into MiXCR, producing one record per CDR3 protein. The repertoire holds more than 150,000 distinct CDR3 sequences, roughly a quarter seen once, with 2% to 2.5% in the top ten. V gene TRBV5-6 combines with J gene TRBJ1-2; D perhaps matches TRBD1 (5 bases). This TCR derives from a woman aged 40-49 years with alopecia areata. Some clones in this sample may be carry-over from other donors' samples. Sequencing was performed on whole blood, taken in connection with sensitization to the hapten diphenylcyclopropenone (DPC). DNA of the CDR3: TGTGCCAGCACTGTCAGGGATCACTATGGCTACACCTTC. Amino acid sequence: CASTVRDHYGYTF. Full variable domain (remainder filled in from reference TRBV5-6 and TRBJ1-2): DAGVTQSPTHLIKTRGQQVTLRCSPKSGHDTVSWYQQALGQGPQFIFQYYEEEERQRGNFPDRFSGHQFPNYSSELNVNALLLGDSALYLCASTVRDHYGYTFGSGTRLTVV.